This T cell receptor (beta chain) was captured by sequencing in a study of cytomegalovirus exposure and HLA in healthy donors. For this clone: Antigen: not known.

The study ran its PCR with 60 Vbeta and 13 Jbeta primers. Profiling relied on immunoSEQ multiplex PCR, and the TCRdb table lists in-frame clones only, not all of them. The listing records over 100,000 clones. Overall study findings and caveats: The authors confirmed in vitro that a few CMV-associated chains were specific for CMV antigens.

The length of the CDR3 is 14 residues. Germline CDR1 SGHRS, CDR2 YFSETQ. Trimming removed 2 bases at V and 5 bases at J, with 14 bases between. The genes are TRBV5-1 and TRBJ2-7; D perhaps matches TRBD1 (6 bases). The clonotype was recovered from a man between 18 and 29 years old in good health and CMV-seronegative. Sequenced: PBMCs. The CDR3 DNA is TGCGCCAGCAGCTTCCTTGGACAGATCAACGAGCAGTACTTC. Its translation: CASSFLGQINEQYF.